This is a list of T cell receptor beta chains from one sample in a study of cytomegalovirus exposure and HLA in healthy donors. The protocol was immunoSEQ multiplex PCR, while the TCRdb copy is restricted to in-frame clones and leaves out a portion. The data show around 130,000 clones, around 8.5% seen once. Specimen: PBMCs. These receptors were collected from a man between 35 and 55 years old in good health and CMV-seronegative. Both conserved end residues are part of each CDR3. The D gene is left open where the match is weak. The size field is filled for only some rows; it gives once, few, many or a size class.

D	size	V	J	DNA	CDR3
-	-	TRBV7-8	TRBJ2-7	TGTGCCAGCAGCGTAAGCGGTAGCTCCTACGAGCAGTACTTC	CASSVSGSSYEQYF
TRBD1	-	TRBV27	TRBJ1-4	TGTGCCAGCAGGATGACAGGGGGTCATGAAAAACTGTTTTTT	CASRMTGGHEKLFF
TRBD2	few	TRBV7-9	TRBJ2-1	TGTGCCAGCAGCTTAGTTGGCGGGGGGTACAATGAGCAGTTCTTC	CASSLVGGGYNEQFF
-	-	TRBV5-7	TRBJ1-3	TGTGCCAGCAGCTCGGACTTCTTCGCCATATATTTT	CASSSDFFAIYF
-	few	TRBV27	TRBJ2-7	TGTGCCAGCAGTTTCGGGGTAAGCTCCTACGAGCAGTACTTC	CASSFGVSSYEQYF
TRBD1	-	TRBV11-2	TRBJ2-2	TGTGCCAGCAGCGGACAGGGGGTATTCGGGGAGCTGTTTTTT	CASSGQGVFGELFF
TRBD2	-	TRBV4-3	TRBJ2-7	TGCGCCAGCAGCCCGTTACTAGCGGGGGGACTCGGGCAGTACTTC	CASSPLLAGGLGQYF
-	few	TRBV11-2	TRBJ1-2	TGTGCCAGCAGCTTAACTCAAGGGGACTATGGCTACACCTTC	CASSLTQGDYGYTF
TRBD1	few	TRBV9	TRBJ1-3	TGTGCCAGCACCGACAGGGCTGGAAACACCATATATTTT	CASTDRAGNTIYF
TRBD1	-	TRBV5-1	TRBJ1-3	TGCGCCAGCAGCTTATTGACAGGGGGCCACTCTGGAAACACCATATATTTT	CASSLLTGGHSGNTIYF
-	-	TRBV9	TRBJ2-5	TGTGCCAGCAGCTACAGGGAAGAGACCCAGTACTTC	CASSYREETQYF
-	-	TRBV6-1	TRBJ1-5	TGTGCCAGCAGCTCAGGGTTAGGACAGCCCCAGCATTTT	CASSSGLGQPQHF
TRBD2	few	TRBV4-3	TRBJ2-3	TGCGCCAGCAGCCAGGGGACTAGCGGGTTCACAGATACGCAGTATTTT	CASSQGTSGFTDTQYF
-	few	TRBV13	TRBJ1-2	TGTGCCAGCAGCCTCCACCCCCTGTCGGTTAACTATGGCTACACCTTC	CASSLHPLSVNYGYTF
TRBD1	few	TRBV28	TRBJ1-2	TGTGCCACAACCACGGGACAGATCTATGGCTACACCTTC	CATTTGQIYGYTF
TRBD2	few	TRBV2	TRBJ2-3	TGTGCCGCGACTAGCGGATACACAGATACGCAGTATTTT	CAATSGYTDTQYF
-	-	TRBV5-6	TRBJ1-5	TGTGCCAGCAGCTTGGGAAAGGGGAATCAGCCCCAGCATTTT	CASSLGKGNQPQHF
TRBD1	few	TRBV30	TRBJ1-2	TGTGCCTGGACCCAGGACAGGGTCTATGGCTACACCTTC	CAWTQDRVYGYTF
-	few	TRBV6-6	TRBJ2-7	TGTGCCAGCAGTGAGCCGCAGGGCTACGAGCAGTACTTC	CASSEPQGYEQYF
-	-	TRBV7-3	TRBJ2-1	TGTGCCAGCAGCCCCAGGGGTTACAATGAGCAGTTCTTC	CASSPRGYNEQFF
-	-	TRBV5-4	TRBJ2-1	TGTACCAGCAGCTTGGTGGGAGGAAATGAGCAGTTCTTC	CTSSLVGGNEQFF
-	few	TRBV4-1	TRBJ2-1	TGCGCCAGCAGCCAAGGTCGACAGGATATCCACAATGAGCAGTTCTTC	CASSQGRQDIHNEQFF
-	-	TRBV19	TRBJ2-2	TGTGCCAGTAGTATTGGGAGCACCGGGGAGCTGTTTTTT	CASSIGSTGELFF
-	-	TRBV6-1	TRBJ2-7	TGTGCCAGCAGTGAATCGGCAGGCACCTCCTACGCGCAGTACTTC	CASSESAGTSYAQYF
-	few	TRBV25-1	TRBJ2-1	TGTGCCAGCAGTGAATATCGGAATGAGCAGTTCTTC	CASSEYRNEQFF
-	few	TRBV10-1	TRBJ2-2	TGCGCCAGCAGTGGTATCACCGGGGAGCTGTTTTTT	CASSGITGELFF
-	-	TRBV5-1	TRBJ2-5	TGCGCCAGCAGCTTTGGTAGCGAAGAGACCCAGTACTTC	CASSFGSEETQYF
-	-	TRBV18	TRBJ1-3	TGTGCCAGCTCACCGGGGGCTTGGGGAAACACCATATATTTT	CASSPGAWGNTIYF
-	-	TRBV7-9	TRBJ2-7	TGTGCCAGCAGCTTTCGGGGCTCCTACGAGCAGTACTTC	CASSFRGSYEQYF
-	-	TRBV7-8	TRBJ2-1	TGTGCCAGCGGCCTCTGGGCAGAGCAGTTCTTC	CASGLWAEQFF
TRBD1	-	TRBV5-4	TRBJ2-1	TGTGCCAGCAGCTCGGGACAGGGTTACAATGAGCAGTTCTTC	CASSSGQGYNEQFF
TRBD2	-	TRBV19	TRBJ2-2	TGTGCCAGTAGGATAGCGGGAAGGAACACCGGGGAGCTGTTTTTT	CASRIAGRNTGELFF
TRBD1	-	TRBV10-3	TRBJ1-2	TGTGCCATCAGTGAGGCCTTGACAGGGGGGATTGGCTACACCTTC	CAISEALTGGIGYTF
TRBD1	few	TRBV13	TRBJ1-1	TGTGCCAGCAGCTTAGTAGAGACAGGGGGCTTTAACACTGAAGCTTTCTTT	CASSLVETGGFNTEAFF
-	-	TRBV4-1	TRBJ1-2	TGCGCCAGCAGCCATCCTGGGCAGGGTTTAACCTTC	CASSHPGQGLTF
TRBD2	few	TRBV5-6	TRBJ2-2	TGTGCCAGCAGCACGAGGGCGCGGGGGGGAGCCGGGGAGCTGTTTTTT	CASSTRARGGAGELFF
TRBD1	-	TRBV6-1	TRBJ2-7	TGTGCCAGCAGTAACCGGGACAGGGCCTACGAGCAGTACTTC	CASSNRDRAYEQYF
TRBD1	few	TRBV29-1	TRBJ2-7	TGCAGCGTTGAAATGCAGGGGGCGGGGGAGCAGTACTTC	CSVEMQGAGEQYF
TRBD1	-	TRBV6-5	TRBJ1-2	TGTGCCAGCAGTTCTGAGATCAGGACAGGACCTTATGGCTACACCTTC	CASSSEIRTGPYGYTF
TRBD1	-	TRBV10-3	TRBJ1-5	TGTGCCATCAGTGACGGGACAGGGAAAAGTCAGCCCCAGCATTTT	CAISDGTGKSQPQHF
-	-	TRBV7-9	TRBJ2-2	TGTGCCAGCAGACCAGGGGCCGGGGAGCTGTTTTTT	CASRPGAGELFF